A single sample is the source of the 27 T cell receptor beta chains below, sequenced in a study of T cells in tumors and immune-related adverse events. Profiled with immunoSEQ multiplex PCR; TCRdb holds only in-frame clones, not every one. The sample yields approximately 700 clones, 75% to 90% seen once. The sample was kidney tissue, taken from a patient treated with anti-PD-1 therapy. These receptors all come from a female donor with metastatic renal cell carcinoma.

The chain recombines TRBV4-2 with TRBJ2-7, with D maybe TRBD2 (6 bases). V gave up 4 bases and J gave up 3 bases, with 13 bases separating them. This CDR3 is 14 amino acids long. Germline V gives CDR1 LGHNA, CDR2 YNFKEQ. DNA of the CDR3: TGTGCCAGCAGCCTAGGGACTCAGGGCTACGAGCAGTACTTC. Translated: CASSLGTQGYEQYF.

The chain is built from TRBV7-9 and TRBJ1-4; 10 bases line up with TRBD1. Looked up from germline, CDR1 is SEHNR and CDR2 is FQNEAQ (reference sequence). Trimming at V came to 5 bases and at J to 7 bases, leaving 10 bases not matched to a gene. There are 16 residues in the CDR3. Here the CDR3 reads CASSLVDRGRAEKLFF. The DNA of the CDR3 is TGTGCCAGCAGCCTTGTCGACAGGGGGCGTGCTGAAAAACTGTTTTTT.

This clone has just one count. J is TRBJ1-2 and V is TRBV28; D might be TRBD1 (6 bases). There are 14 residues in the CDR3. The V end lost 2 bases, the J end lost 4 bases, and 11 bases lay between the germline ends. Per the germline V gene, CDR1 is MDHEN and CDR2 is SYDVKM. The CDR3 protein is CASSLQGQVYGYTF. The DNA of the CDR3 is TGTGCCAGCAGTTTACAGGGACAAGTCTATGGCTACACCTTC.

The chain has TRBV19 and TRBJ2-7, with TRBD1 as a possible D gene (5 bases). CDR3 length: 14 amino acids. Germline loops: CDR1 LNHDA, CDR2 SQIVND (reference sequence). V lost 0 bases, J lost 7 bases, and 13 bases lay in between. CDR3 sequence: CASSIDYRKGEQYF. The CDR3 nucleotides are TGTGCCAGTAGTATAGACTACAGGAAGGGGGAGCAGTACTTC.

The rearrangement links TRBV10-1 to TRBJ1-1; D is undetermined. Germline assignment: CDR1 WNHNN and CDR2 SYGVQD (reference sequence). The CDR3 totals 13 residues. The V end was cut by 3 bases, the J end by 7 bases, with 12 bases between. The CDR3 coding sequence is TGCGCCAGCAGTGACAGCTTTAGACTTGAAGCTTTCTTT. It specifies CASSDSFRLEAFF.

The DNA for the CDR3 is TGTGCCAGCAGAGCCTTGGGCCATCGGAATGAGCAGTTCTTC. As protein: CASRALGHRNEQFF. The gene calls are TRBV21-1 and TRBJ2-1; TRBD1 is the table's D call and was not checked against the DNA. TRBV21-1 is tagged as a pseudogene. CDR3 length: 14 residues.

The chain has TRBV7-6 and TRBJ1-1; a weak D match, TRBD1 (5 bases). The CDR3 totals 22 residues. With 4 bases removed from V and 0 bases from J, the gap between germline ends came to 33 bases. The germline CDR1 and CDR2 sequences are SGHVS and FNYEAQ. The CDR3 bases are TGTGCCAGCAGCTCCACATCCGGGGGGACTTGGGGTGGACTTACTATGAACACTGAAGCTTTCTTT. It is translated as CASSSTSGGTWGGLTMNTEAFF.

This chain joins TRBV6-5 and TRBJ1-2; 10 nucleotides agree with TRBD1. The CDR3 length is 16 residues. Trimming took 2 bases from V and 8 from J; bases not matched to a gene: 11. CDR1 is MNHEY, CDR2 SVGAGI, per germline. Written as DNA, the CDR3 is TGTGCCAGCAGTTACCACCGGGACAGGGGCCCGGGAGGCTACACCTTC. It translates to CASSYHRDRGPGGYTF.

J is TRBJ2-3 and V is TRBV25-1, with D unresolved. The germline CDR1 and CDR2 sequences are MGHDK and SYGVNS. The length of the CDR3 is 11 residues. The germline V and J ends were trimmed by 4 bases and 2 bases, with 1 base remaining between them. The CDR3 protein is CASSVTDTQYF. CDR3 coding DNA: TGTGCCAGCAGTGTCACAGATACGCAGTATTTT.

This CDR3 is CASSLADRWGTEAFF. CDR3 DNA: TGTGCCAGCAGCTTAGCTGACAGGTGGGGAACTGAAGCTTTCTTT. The rearrangement links TRBV7-2 to TRBJ1-1; a possible D gene is TRBD1 (6 bases). The CDR3 extends over 15 amino acids. Deletions cut 0 bases from V and 5 bases from J, with 13 bases between. Per germline, CDR1 SGHTA and CDR2 FQGNSA.

V usage is TRBV18 and J usage is TRBJ1-1; TRBD1 matches at 9 bases. The CDR3 length is 15 residues. J was trimmed by 3 bases and V by 3 bases; bases with no gene match: 5. Germline V lookup: CDR1 KGHSH, CDR2 LQKENI. Written as DNA, the CDR3 is TGTGCCAGCTCACCCTCCGGGACAGGGTACACTGAAGCTTTCTTT. Residues: CASSPSGTGYTEAFF.

This clone was counted between two and nine times. The chain uses TRBV6-6 and TRBJ2-7; 7 bases are shared with TRBD1. Germline values: CDR1 MNHNY, CDR2 SVGAGI (reference sequence). CDR3 size: 15 residues. J lost 1 base, V lost 5 bases, and 8 bases had no gene match. CDR3 bases: TGTGCCAGCAGTAATCGGGACAGAAGATCCTACGAGCAGTACTTC. Its translation: CASSNRDRRSYEQYF.

The chain has TRBV2 and TRBJ2-3, with D possibly being TRBD2 (6 bases). The CDR3 covers 15 residues. Germline V gene data show CDR1 as SNHLY and CDR2 as FYNNEI. V was pared by 10 bases and J by 4 bases, with 21 bases between. In DNA form, the CDR3 reads TGTGCCACCCCACTAGTATCTGGAGGGGCAGATACGCAGTATTTT. Translated: CATPLVSGGADTQYF.

This clone turned up a few times. The rearrangement links TRBV12-1 to TRBJ2-6; TRBD1 was called by the table and not checked on the DNA. TRBV12-1 is tagged as a pseudogene. The CDR3 is made up of 18 amino acids. Written as DNA, the CDR3 is TGTGCCAGCAGCGTTTCAACTGTAGGACAAAGTCGGGCCAACGTCCTGACTTTC. It is translated as CASSVSTVGQSRANVLTF.

The chain couples TRBV10-1 to TRBJ1-2, with D possibly matching TRBD1 (5 bases). This CDR3 comprises 13 residues. Trimming left V 9 bases short and J 4 bases short, with 15 bases between. Per the germline V gene, CDR1 is WNHNN and CDR2 is SYGVQD (reference sequence). Written as DNA, the CDR3 is TGCGCCAGTTCCCCGGGACGGACCTATGGCTACACCTTC. This sequence encodes CASSPGRTYGYTF.

The chain joins TRBV5-6 to TRBJ1-6, with D uncertain. Germline CDR1 is SGHDT and CDR2 is YYEEEE. The CDR3 length is 13 residues. Trimming took off 0 bases at V and 10 bases at J, with 8 bases between the two ends. DNA of the CDR3: TGTGCCAGCAGCTTGGGGCCCCACTCACCCCTCCACTTT. This translates into CASSLGPHSPLHF.

This chain connects TRBV9 to TRBJ2-3, with 10 bases matching TRBD2. Germline V gene sequence: CDR1 SGDLS, CDR2 YYNGEE. Unmatched junction bases numbered 6, after V lost 0 bases and J lost 5 bases. The CDR3 is 16 residues long. The CDR3 nucleotides read TGTGCCAGCAGCGTAGGGGCTAGCGGGGGACTAGATACGCAGTATTTT. This translates into CASSVGASGGLDTQYF.

This sequence joins TRBV5-6 and TRBJ2-1; 11 bases agree with TRBD2. The germline V gene has CDR1 SGHDT and CDR2 YYEEEE. This CDR3 comprises 15 residues. With V trimmed by 1 base and J by 5 bases, 2 bases remained unmatched. As DNA, the CDR3 is TGTGCCAGCAGCTTGACTAGCGGGGGCAACAATGAGCAGTTCTTC. It encodes CASSLTSGGNNEQFF.

This chain links TRBV4-2 with TRBJ1-2; D unclear. Germline CDR1 is LGHNA and CDR2 is YNFKEQ. This CDR3 is built from 16 residues. V gave up 0 bases and J gave up 4 bases, with 15 bases separating them. CDR3 coding DNA: TGTGCCAGCAGCCAAGAAAGAGGGCAGGACGCCTATGGCTACACCTTC. Protein: CASSQERGQDAYGYTF.

For the CDR3, the DNA is TGTGCCAGCAGTTACTCCGGCAGGGAAGCTTTCTTT. Residues: CASSYSGREAFF. The chain carries TRBV6-5 and TRBJ1-1; D not resolved. This CDR3 is built from 12 residues. Germline V gene sequence: CDR1 MNHEY, CDR2 SVGAGI. V was shortened by 0 bases and J by 8 bases, with 7 bases between the two germline ends.

The chain couples TRBV2 to TRBJ2-2; D is ambiguous. This CDR3 contains 11 residues. Germline V gives CDR1 SNHLY, CDR2 FYNNEI. Trimming shortened V by 8 bases and J by 6 bases, and 7 bases separated the two germline ends. The CDR3 is CASHYSGELFF. CDR3 in DNA: TGTGCCAGCCACTACTCCGGGGAGCTGTTTTTT.

The rearrangement joins TRBV2 to TRBJ2-2; a possible D gene is TRBD1 (6 bases). This CDR3 has 15 residues. V dropped 0 bases and J dropped 5 bases, with 10 bases sitting between them. Germline-derived CDR1 and CDR2 are SNHLY and FYNNEI. The CDR3 bases are TGTGCCAGCAGTGAAGCCACAGGGCAAACCGGGGAGCTGTTTTTT. Translated: CASSEATGQTGELFF.

The rearrangement uses TRBV7-2 and TRBJ2-5, with TRBD2 matching 15 bases. This CDR3 spans 18 amino acids. Germline assignment: CDR1 SGHTA and CDR2 FQGNSA. The trim removed 5 bases at V and 5 bases at J, leaving 12 bases unmatched. Written as DNA, the CDR3 is TGTGCCAGCAGCCGAACCGGGACTAGCGGGGGGCTGAGGGAGACCCAGTACTTC. Its translation is CASSRTGTSGGLRETQYF.

This rearrangement joins TRBV6-4 to TRBJ2-6; no definite D call. The CDR3 contains 18 residues. Germline CDR1 and CDR2: MRHNA and SNTAGT. Between the trimmed V and J ends, which lost 5 bases and 5 bases, there was a span of 22 bases. As DNA, the CDR3 is TGTGCCAGCAGTTTAGAAGACTCACGACAAAGTCGGGCCAACGTCCTGACTTTC. Protein sequence: CASSLEDSRQSRANVLTF.

The V and J genes are TRBV30 and TRBJ1-2; tentative D call: TRBD1 (6 bases). The V and J ends lost 4 bases and 8 bases respectively, with 14 bases between them. The CDR3 loop spans 12 amino acids. The germline V gene encodes CDR1 GTSNPN and CDR2 SVGIG (reference sequence). The CDR3 sequence is CAWNQGGNGYTF. The CDR3 nucleotides read TGTGCCTGGAATCAAGGGGGAAACGGCTACACCTTC. Together with reference TRBV30 and TRBJ1-2, the CDR3 gives the full variable domain: SQTIHQWPATLVQPVGSPLSLECTVEGTSNPNLYWYRQAAGRGLQLLFYSVGIGQISSEVPQNLSASRPQDRQFILSSKKLLLSDSGFYLCAWNQGGNGYTFGSGTRLTVV.

The chain carries TRBV13 and TRBJ1-1; weak D call: TRBD1 (6 bases). This CDR3 spans 15 amino acids. Germline assignment: CDR1 PRHDT and CDR2 FYEKMQ (reference sequence). V lost 0 bases and J lost 4, with 12 bases in between. This CDR3 reads CASSLGGGGSTEAFF. Written as DNA, the CDR3 is TGTGCCAGCAGCTTAGGCGGGGGCGGTAGCACTGAAGCTTTCTTT.

The chain couples TRBV19 to TRBJ1-1; a weak D match, TRBD1 (6 bases). The CDR3 has 15 amino acids. Germline CDR1 and CDR2: LNHDA and SQIVND (reference sequence). V dropped 5 bases and J dropped 4 bases, with 17 bases sitting between them. In DNA, the CDR3 is TGTGCCAGTAGTCTAGGCCAGGGGTGGGGCACTGAAGCTTTCTTT. Its translation: CASSLGQGWGTEAFF.